Following are 8 T cell receptor beta chains from one sample sequenced in a study of technical replicates of blood from four donors. Only in-frame clones appear in the TCRdb table, and some are missing; sequencing was by immunoSEQ multiplex PCR. The sample holds 45,000 to 60,000 clones, 70% to 90% seen once. Sequencing was done on a sample of PBMCs. The receptors here all came from a human donor in good health. Some clones in this sample may be carry-over from other donors' samples.

The chain links TRBV19 to TRBJ1-3; no clear D gene. The V end was cut by 6 bases, the J end by 4 bases, with 7 bases between. The CDR3 totals 12 residues. Germline CDR1 LNHDA, CDR2 SQIVND (reference sequence). In DNA, the CDR3 is TGTGCCAGTAGCCCACGGGGAAACACCATATATTTT. It codes for CASSPRGNTIYF.

V and J are TRBV4-2 and TRBJ1-4, with D possibly matching TRBD1 (5 bases). There are 13 residues in the CDR3. CDR1 and CDR2 from the germline V gene are LGHNA and YNFKEQ. The V and J ends lost 4 bases and 8 bases respectively, with 11 bases between them. The CDR3 spells CASSRGSGEKLFF. The CDR3 nucleotides are TGTGCCAGCAGCCGGGGCTCCGGCGAAAAACTGTTTTTT.

V gene TRBV5-1 combines with J gene TRBJ2-4; possible D gene TRBD2, 6 bases. CDR3 length: 15 residues. The germline V gene encodes CDR1 SGHRS and CDR2 YFSETQ. V was clipped by 5 bases and J by 1 base, with 13 bases between them. CDR3 loop: CASREGLGAKNIQYF. CDR3 in DNA: TGCGCCAGCAGGGAGGGTTTGGGCGCCAAAAACATTCAGTACTTC.

V and J are TRBV6-5 and TRBJ2-5; no definite D call. V was trimmed by 5 bases and J by 5 bases, leaving 12 bases between them. Germline CDR1 and CDR2: MNHEY and SVGAGI. The CDR3 is 13 residues long. The CDR3 DNA reads TGTGCCAGCAGTACCCTCATGAGGGAGACCCAGTACTTC. Amino acid sequence: CASSTLMRETQYF.

V is TRBV9 and J is TRBJ2-3; tentatively, D is TRBD1 (5 bases). CDR1 is SGDLS, CDR2 YYNGEE, per germline. Trimming pared 1 base from V and 2 bases from J, leaving 11 bases between. The CDR3 sequence is 15 residues long. In nucleotides, the CDR3 is TGTGCCAGCAGCGTAAGGGCAGGGCTCACAGATACGCAGTATTTT. Translation: CASSVRAGLTDTQYF. The full variable domain, in which reference TRBV9 and TRBJ2-3 provide the parts outside the CDR3, is DSGVTQTPKHLITATGQRVTLRCSPRSGDLSVYWYQQSLDQGLQFLIQYYNGEERAKGNILERFSAQQFPDLHSELNLSSLELGDSALYFCASSVRAGLTDTQYFGPGTRLTVL.

This chain joins TRBV7-3 and TRBJ2-2, with 11 bases matching TRBD2. Germline V CDR1 and CDR2: SGHTA, FQGTGA. Trimming removed 3 bases from V and 3 bases from J; junction bases left unmatched: 0. CDR3 length: 15 residues. The CDR3 DNA follows: TGTGCCAGCAGCTTTAGCGGGGGGGACACCGGGGAGCTGTTTTTT. Amino acids: CASSFSGGDTGELFF.

About this clone itself: At one end, the junction sequence differs from germline, possibly due to a read error. The V and J genes are TRBV6-5 and TRBJ2-2; D not resolved. This CDR3 contains 14 residues. Germline values: CDR1 MNHEY, CDR2 SVGAGI. As DNA, the CDR3 is TGTGCCAGCAGTCACTCTGCCCGGGCCGGGGAGCTGTTTTTT. It translates to CASSHSARAGELFF.

This sequence joins TRBV9 and TRBJ2-7; 11 bases match TRBD2. The CDR3 is made up of 14 amino acids. The V gene end was trimmed by 4 bases and the J gene end by 3 bases; junction bases not matched to a gene: 3. Germline V gene lookup returns CDR1 SGDLS and CDR2 YYNGEE. The CDR3 here is CASSPGTSGYEQYF. CDR3 coding DNA: TGTGCCAGCAGCCCTGGGACTAGCGGCTACGAGCAGTACTTC.